This TCR beta chain stems from a study of shared clonotypes between healthy human individuals. Turning to the study itself: Per-donor plates numbered three CD4 naive, three CD4 memory, two CD8 naive and one CD8 memory.

Study-level findings and limits: There were few donors, and this limited the genetic and exposure-history diversity represented.

V dropped 4 bases and J dropped 6; count of bases not matched to a gene: 9. Germline CDR1 is LNHDA and CDR2 is SQIVND (reference sequence). The CDR3 consists of 15 residues. The assay was immunoSEQ multiplex PCR, and TCRdb's table has in-frame clones only and misses some. This repertoire shows roughly 640,000 clones, approximately 79% found once; its top ten account for over 1.5%. A note on this clone: The antigen is unknown.

This chain joins TRBV19 and TRBJ2-7; TRBD1 agrees at 10 bases. This clonotype originated in a woman younger than 45 in good health. The sequenced material came from memory CD4+ T cells sorted from blood. Subset described: CD45RA-negative fraction. In nucleotides, the CDR3 is TGTGCCAGTAGTACAGGACAGGGGGGTACAACCGAGCAGTACTTC. This translates into CASSTGQGGTTEQYF.